This entry is about one T cell receptor beta chain. What this receptor recognizes is not known. There are no base qualities to consult, and no much larger clone falls within one base. The collaborating institutions used their own protocols to collect whole blood in K2EDTA tubes. For TCRbeta analysis, collaborators shipped samples as frozen whole blood, isolated PBMCs, or DNA extracted from either of those sample types. The sample originates from a study of blood T cell repertoires in COVID-19 (dated by TCRdb to 2020 to 2021). Background on the whole study: Collaborator samples came from the United States, Italy and Spain and covered acute and convalescent phases of COVID-19. Where HLA class I and class II types were available, the types were taken from metadata supplied by the sample provider, not from assay-based typing. Subjects who had been exposed to COVID-19, were actively infected with it, or had recovered from it provided the deeply sampled blood TCRbeta repertoires that made up the dataset. The prospective study material was composed of cDNA or gDNA derived from T cells, B-cell-depleted T cells, or PBMCs. Nearly every sample came with metadata listing a de-identified subject ID, COVID-19 status, age in years and sex. The samples were drawn from the first 160 participants of the ongoing ImmuneRACE study and from 1,254 subjects provided by 6 global collaborators. The repertoires were released in a freely available public database intended as a resource for research on the immune response to SARS-CoV-2.

Based on the germline V gene (reference sequence), the CDR1 and CDR2 sequences are LGHDT and YNNKEL. V loses 4 bases of germline sequence and J loses 8 bases, and the interval between the two ends is 17 bases. The cysteine opens and the phenylalanine closes a CDR3 of 14 amino acids. Of the read, only the CDR3 DNA is kept; its 42 bases are in frame from base 1. The full study reports these points: The amount of clinical and demographic metadata varied by source and participant and was provided uncurated.

TCRbeta CDR3 regions were amplified from genomic DNA by means of the immunoSEQ Assay, a bias-controlled multiplex PCR. The study's processing was this. Nucleated cell counts per sample were estimated from amplification of reference gene primers within the assay. To quantify the absolute abundance of each unique TCRbeta CDR3 rearrangement, sequence reads were collapsed and filtered. For each sample, productive Simpson clonality was calculated as the square root of Simpson's diversity index over productive rearrangements. Sourced from immuneACCESS, this table was stored by TCRdb with only in-frame sequences that have V and J called. A share of the clones is absent; for the studies checked, an unresolved V gene accounts for under half, and the remainder has no known explanation. That table furnishes V, J and clone size, whereas the DNA furnished D and trimming. For this sample there are 150,000 to 170,000 clones; about 73% appear just once. 1.5% to 2% of the sample is in the top ten clones.

Rearrangement joined TRBV3-1 (or the pseudogene TRBV3-2) to TRBJ1-2; the D gene is not confidently resolved. Source material: peripheral blood. This TCR came from an elderly man with acute or convalescent COVID-19. The CDR3 reads as follows: CASSPSDGPGGYTF. In nucleotides, the sequence is TGTGCCAGCAGCCCGTCGGACGGGCCGGGAGGCTACACCTTC.